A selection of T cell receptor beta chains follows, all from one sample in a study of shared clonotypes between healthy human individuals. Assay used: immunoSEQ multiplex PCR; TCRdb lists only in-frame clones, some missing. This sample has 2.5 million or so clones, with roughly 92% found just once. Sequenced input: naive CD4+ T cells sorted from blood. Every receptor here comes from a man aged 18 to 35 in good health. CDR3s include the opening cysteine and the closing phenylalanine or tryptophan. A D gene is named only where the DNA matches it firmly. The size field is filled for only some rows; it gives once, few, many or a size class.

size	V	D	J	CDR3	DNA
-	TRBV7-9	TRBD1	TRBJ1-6	CASSLVKWDRANSPLHF	TGTGCCAGCAGCTTAGTGAAGTGGGACAGGGCGAATTCACCCCTCCACTTT
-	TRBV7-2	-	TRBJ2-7	CASSLNSYEQYF	TGTGCCAGCAGCTTAAACTCCTACGAGCAGTACTTC
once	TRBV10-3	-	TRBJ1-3	CAIMTASGNTIYF	TGTGCCATCATGACAGCCTCTGGAAACACCATATATTTT
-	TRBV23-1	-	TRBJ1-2	CASSQSTGALDGYTF	TGCGCCAGCAGTCAATCGACAGGCGCACTCGATGGCTACACCTTC
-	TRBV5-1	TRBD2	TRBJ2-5	CASSGTSGKETQYF	TGCGCCAGCAGTGGGACTAGCGGAAAAGAGACCCAGTACTTC
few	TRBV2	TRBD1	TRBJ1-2	CASSPTGDGYTF	TGTGCCAGCAGTCCGACAGGGGACGGCTACACCTTC
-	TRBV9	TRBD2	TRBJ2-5	CASSVGSQRGGETQYF	TGTGCCAGCAGCGTAGGGTCCCAGCGGGGTGGAGAGACCCAGTACTTC
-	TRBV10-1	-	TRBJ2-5	CASSEFFQGTQYF	TGCGCCAGCAGTGAGTTTTTCCAGGGAACCCAGTACTTC
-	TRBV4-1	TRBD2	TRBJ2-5	CASSRDLTSVFQETQYF	TGCGCCAGCAGCCGGGATCTGACTAGCGTTTTCCAAGAGACCCAGTACTTC
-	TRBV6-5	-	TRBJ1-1	CASSYSWSWDTEAFF	TGTGCCAGCAGTTACTCGTGGTCATGGGACACTGAAGCTTTCTTT
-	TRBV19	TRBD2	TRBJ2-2	CASSPLAGGFGTGELFF	TGTGCCAGTAGTCCACTAGCGGGAGGATTTGGCACCGGGGAGCTGTTTTTT